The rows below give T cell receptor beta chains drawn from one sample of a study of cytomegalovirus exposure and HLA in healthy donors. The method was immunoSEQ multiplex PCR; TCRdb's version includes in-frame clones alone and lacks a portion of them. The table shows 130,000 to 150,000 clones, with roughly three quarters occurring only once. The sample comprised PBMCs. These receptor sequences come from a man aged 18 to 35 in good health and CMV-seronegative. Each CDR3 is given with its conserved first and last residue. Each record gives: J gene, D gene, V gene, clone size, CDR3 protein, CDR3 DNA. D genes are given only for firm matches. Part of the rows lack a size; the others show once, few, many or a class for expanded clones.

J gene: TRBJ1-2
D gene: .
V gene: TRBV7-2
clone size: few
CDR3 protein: CASSLDLRGYGYTF
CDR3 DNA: TGTGCCAGCAGCTTAGACCTCAGGGGTTATGGCTACACCTTC

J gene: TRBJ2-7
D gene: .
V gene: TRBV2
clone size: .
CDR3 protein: CASSAGQGHIYEQYF
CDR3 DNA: TGTGCCAGCAGTGCAGGGCAGGGTCATATCTACGAGCAGTACTTC

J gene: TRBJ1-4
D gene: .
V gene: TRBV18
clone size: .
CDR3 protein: CASSPSYRSGEKLFF
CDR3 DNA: TGTGCCAGCTCACCATCGTACAGGTCTGGCGAAAAACTGTTTTTT

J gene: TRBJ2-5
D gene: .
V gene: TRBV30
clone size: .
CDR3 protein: CAWTRNGQWETQYF
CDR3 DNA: TGTGCCTGGACTCGGAACGGACAGTGGGAGACCCAGTACTTC

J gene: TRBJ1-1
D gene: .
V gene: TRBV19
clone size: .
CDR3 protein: CASSIFAGIVPGEAFF
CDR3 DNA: TGTGCCAGTAGTATTTTTGCAGGTATCGTCCCCGGTGAAGCTTTCTTT

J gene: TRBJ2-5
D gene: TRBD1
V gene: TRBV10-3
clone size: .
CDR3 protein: CAISETGQVETQYF
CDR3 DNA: TGTGCCATCAGTGAGACCGGACAGGTAGAGACCCAGTACTTC

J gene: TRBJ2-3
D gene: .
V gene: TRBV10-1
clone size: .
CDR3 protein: CASSDQMGHTDTQYF
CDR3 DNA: TGCGCCAGCAGTGACCAGATGGGGCACACAGATACGCAGTATTTT

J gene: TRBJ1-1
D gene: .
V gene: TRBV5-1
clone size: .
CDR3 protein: CASRKKLGGGNTEAFF
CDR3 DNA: TGCGCCAGCAGAAAAAAACTAGGGGGGGGGAACACTGAAGCTTTCTTT

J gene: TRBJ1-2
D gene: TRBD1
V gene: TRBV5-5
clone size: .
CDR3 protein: CASSSTGGASYGYTF
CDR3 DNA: TGTGCCAGCAGCTCGACAGGGGGCGCGTCCTATGGCTACACCTTC

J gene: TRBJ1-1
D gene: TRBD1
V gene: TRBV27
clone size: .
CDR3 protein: CASSFGTVTEAFF
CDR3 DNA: TGTGCCAGCAGTTTTGGGACAGTCACTGAAGCTTTCTTT

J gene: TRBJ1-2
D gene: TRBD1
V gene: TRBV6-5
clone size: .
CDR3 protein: CASRPTGGLGYTF
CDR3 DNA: TGTGCCAGCCGACCGACAGGGGGCCTTGGCTACACCTTC

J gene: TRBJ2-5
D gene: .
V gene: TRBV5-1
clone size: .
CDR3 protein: CASSSRSYQETQYF
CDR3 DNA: TGCGCCAGCAGCTCGCGGAGTTACCAAGAGACCCAGTACTTC

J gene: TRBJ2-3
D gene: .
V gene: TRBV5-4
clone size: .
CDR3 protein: CASTFQRAIADTQYF
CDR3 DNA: TGTGCCAGCACCTTCCAGAGGGCCATCGCAGATACGCAGTATTTT

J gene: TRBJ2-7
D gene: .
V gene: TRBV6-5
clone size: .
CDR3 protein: CASSGLQGFGEQYF
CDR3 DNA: TGTGCCAGCAGTGGCCTACAGGGTTTTGGCGAGCAGTACTTC

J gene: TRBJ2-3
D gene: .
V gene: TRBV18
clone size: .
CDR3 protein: CASSPNLGPTDTQYF
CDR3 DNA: TGTGCCAGCTCACCCAACCTTGGCCCCACAGATACGCAGTATTTT

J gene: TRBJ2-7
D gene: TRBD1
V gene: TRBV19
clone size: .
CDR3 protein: CASTPRDRSYEQYF
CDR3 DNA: TGTGCCAGTACCCCCCGGGACAGGTCCTACGAGCAGTACTTC

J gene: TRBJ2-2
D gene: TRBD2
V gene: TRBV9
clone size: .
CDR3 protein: CASSLSLAGRAGELFF
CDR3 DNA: TGTGCCAGCAGCTTGAGCTTAGCGGGAAGGGCCGGGGAGCTGTTTTTT

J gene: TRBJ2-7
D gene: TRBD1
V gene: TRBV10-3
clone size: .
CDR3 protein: CAISGGRDRGIAAYEQYF
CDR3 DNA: TGTGCCATCAGTGGGGGACGGGACAGGGGAATTGCCGCCTACGAGCAGTACTTC

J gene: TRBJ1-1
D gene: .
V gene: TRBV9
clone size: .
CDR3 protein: CASSRQIEALEAFF
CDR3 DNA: TGTGCCAGCAGCCGACAGATCGAGGCATTGGAAGCTTTCTTT

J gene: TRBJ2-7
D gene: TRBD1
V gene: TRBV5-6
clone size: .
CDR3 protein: CASSPGQGAYEQYF
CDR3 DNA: TGTGCCAGCAGCCCAGGACAGGGGGCGTACGAGCAGTACTTC

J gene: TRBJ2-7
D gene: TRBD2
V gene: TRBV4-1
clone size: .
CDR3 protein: CASSPRLAGAEQYF
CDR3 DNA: TGCGCCAGCAGCCCTCGACTAGCGGGAGCCGAGCAGTACTTC

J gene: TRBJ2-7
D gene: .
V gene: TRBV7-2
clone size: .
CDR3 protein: CASSLPTPVSYEQYF
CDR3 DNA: TGTGCCAGCAGCTTACCGACTCCTGTCTCCTACGAGCAGTACTTC

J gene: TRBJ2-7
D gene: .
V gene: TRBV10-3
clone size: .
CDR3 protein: CAISESVRGYYEQYF
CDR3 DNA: TGTGCCATCAGTGAGTCCGTCAGGGGATACTACGAGCAGTACTTC

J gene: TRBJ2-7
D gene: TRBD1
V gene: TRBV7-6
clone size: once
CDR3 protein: CASTSGGEQYF
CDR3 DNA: TGTGCCAGCACCTCAGGGGGCGAGCAGTACTTC

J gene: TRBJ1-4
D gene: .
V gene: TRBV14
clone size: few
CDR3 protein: CASSLRQWEKLFF
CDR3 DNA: TGTGCCAGCAGCCTAAGACAGTGGGAAAAACTGTTTTTT

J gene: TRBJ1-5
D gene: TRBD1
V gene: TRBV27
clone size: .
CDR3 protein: CASSLRQGASNQPQHF
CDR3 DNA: TGTGCCAGCAGTTTAAGACAGGGGGCGAGCAATCAGCCCCAGCATTTT

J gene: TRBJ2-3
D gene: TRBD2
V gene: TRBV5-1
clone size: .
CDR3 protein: CASSKPGLAGLTDTQYF
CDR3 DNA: TGCGCCAGCAGCAAACCGGGACTAGCGGGACTCACAGATACGCAGTATTTT

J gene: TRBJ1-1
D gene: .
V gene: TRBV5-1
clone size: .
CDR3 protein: CASSLESGFRTEAFF
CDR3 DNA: TGCGCCAGCAGCTTGGAGTCGGGGTTTAGAACTGAAGCTTTCTTT

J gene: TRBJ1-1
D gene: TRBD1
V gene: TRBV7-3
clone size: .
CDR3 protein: CASTQGAGNTEAFF
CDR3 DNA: TGTGCCAGCACTCAGGGGGCGGGGAACACTGAAGCTTTCTTT

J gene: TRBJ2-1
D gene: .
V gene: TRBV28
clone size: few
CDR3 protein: CASSLVSAKFF
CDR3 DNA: TGTGCCAGCAGTTTGGTTAGCGCCAAGTTCTTC

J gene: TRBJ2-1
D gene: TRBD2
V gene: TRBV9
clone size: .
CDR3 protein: CASSVASGSVYEQFF
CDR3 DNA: TGTGCCAGCAGCGTAGCTAGCGGGAGTGTCTATGAGCAGTTCTTC

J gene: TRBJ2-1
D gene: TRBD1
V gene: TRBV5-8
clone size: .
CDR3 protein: CASSPGQATNEQFF
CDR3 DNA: TGTGCCAGCAGCCCTGGACAGGCCACAAATGAGCAGTTCTTC

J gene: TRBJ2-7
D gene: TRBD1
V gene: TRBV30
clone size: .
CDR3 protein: CAWTRQGSLGEQYF
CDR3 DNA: TGTGCCTGGACCCGACAGGGGAGTCTGGGGGAGCAGTACTTC

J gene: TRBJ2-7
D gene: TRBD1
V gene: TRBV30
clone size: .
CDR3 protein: CAISPGQGVHEQYF
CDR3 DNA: TGTGCCATTTCACCGGGACAGGGGGTCCACGAGCAGTACTTC

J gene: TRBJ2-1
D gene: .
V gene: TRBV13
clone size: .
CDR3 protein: CASSARVNYNEQFF
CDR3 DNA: TGTGCCAGCAGCGCCAGGGTTAACTACAATGAGCAGTTCTTC

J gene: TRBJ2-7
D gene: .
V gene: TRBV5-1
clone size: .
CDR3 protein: CASSHGVSYEQYF
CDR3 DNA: TGCGCCAGCAGCCACGGGGTGTCCTACGAGCAGTACTTC

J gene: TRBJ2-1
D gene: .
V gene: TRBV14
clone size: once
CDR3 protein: CASSQDLVAASYNEQFF
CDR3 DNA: TGTGCCAGCAGCCAAGATCTGGTAGCGGCGTCCTACAATGAGCAGTTCTTC

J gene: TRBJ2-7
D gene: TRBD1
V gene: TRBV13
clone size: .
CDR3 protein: CASSVGQSYEQYF
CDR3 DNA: TGTGCCAGCAGCGTGGGACAGAGCTACGAGCAGTACTTC

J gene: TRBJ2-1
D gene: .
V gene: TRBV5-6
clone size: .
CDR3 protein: CASSSFGRGPNNEQFF
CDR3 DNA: TGTGCCAGCAGCTCCTTTGGTAGGGGCCCTAACAATGAGCAGTTCTTC

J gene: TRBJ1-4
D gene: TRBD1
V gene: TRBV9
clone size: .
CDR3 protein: CASSARGVREEKLFF
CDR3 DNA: TGTGCCAGCAGCGCCAGGGGGGTTAGGGAAGAAAAACTGTTTTTT

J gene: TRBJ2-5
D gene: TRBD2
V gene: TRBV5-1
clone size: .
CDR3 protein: CASGTSGGIETQYF
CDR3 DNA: TGCGCCAGCGGGACTAGCGGGGGGATAGAGACCCAGTACTTC

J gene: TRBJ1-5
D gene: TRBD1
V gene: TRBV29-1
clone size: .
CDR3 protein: CSVEIGGEEPQHF
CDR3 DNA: TGCAGCGTTGAAATAGGGGGCGAGGAGCCCCAGCATTTT

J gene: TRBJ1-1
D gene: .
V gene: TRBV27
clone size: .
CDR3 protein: CASSPDRMNTEAFF
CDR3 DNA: TGTGCCAGCAGCCCAGACAGGATGAACACTGAAGCTTTCTTT

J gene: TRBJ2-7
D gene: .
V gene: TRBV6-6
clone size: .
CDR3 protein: CASSYSSTYEQYF
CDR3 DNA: TGTGCCAGCAGTTACTCCAGTACCTACGAGCAGTACTTC

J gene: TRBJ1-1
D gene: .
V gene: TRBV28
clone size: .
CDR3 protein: CASSPGLNTEAFF
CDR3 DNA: TGTGCCAGCAGCCCAGGGTTGAACACTGAAGCTTTCTTT

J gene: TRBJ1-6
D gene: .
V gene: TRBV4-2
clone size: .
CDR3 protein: CASSQEWGERIYSPLHF
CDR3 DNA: TGTGCCAGCAGCCAAGAGTGGGGAGAAAGGATATATTCACCCCTCCACTTT

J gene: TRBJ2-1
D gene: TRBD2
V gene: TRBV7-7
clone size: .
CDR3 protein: CASSLSGEAGGYNEQFF
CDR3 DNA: TGTGCCAGCAGCTTATCGGGAGAGGCGGGAGGGTACAATGAGCAGTTCTTC

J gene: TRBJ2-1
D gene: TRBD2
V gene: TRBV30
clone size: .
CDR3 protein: CAWSVPPRLAGRNEQFF
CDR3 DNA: TGTGCCTGGAGTGTACCCCCCCGACTAGCGGGCCGAAATGAGCAGTTCTTC

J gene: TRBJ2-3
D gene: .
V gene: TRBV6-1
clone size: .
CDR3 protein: CASSDYRLTSTDTQYF
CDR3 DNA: TGTGCCAGCAGTGACTACAGGCTTACTAGCACAGATACGCAGTATTTT

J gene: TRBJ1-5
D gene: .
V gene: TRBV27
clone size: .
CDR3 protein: CASSLDGRGYNQPQHF
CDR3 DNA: TGTGCCAGCAGTCTCGACGGGAGGGGCTACAATCAGCCCCAGCATTTT

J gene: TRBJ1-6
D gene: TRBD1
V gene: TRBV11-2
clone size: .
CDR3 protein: CASSRLGTGDSPLHF
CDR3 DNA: TGTGCCAGCAGCCGACTAGGGACAGGGGATTCACCCCTCCACTTT

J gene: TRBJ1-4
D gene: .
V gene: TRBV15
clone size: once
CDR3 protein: CATSRAYFGGITNEKLFF
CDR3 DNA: TGTGCCACCAGCAGAGCATACTTCGGAGGTATTACTAATGAAAAACTGTTTTTT

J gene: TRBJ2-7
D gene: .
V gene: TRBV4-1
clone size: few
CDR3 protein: CASSPRTGSTYEQYF
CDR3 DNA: TGCGCCAGCAGCCCGCGAACAGGGTCCACCTACGAGCAGTACTTC

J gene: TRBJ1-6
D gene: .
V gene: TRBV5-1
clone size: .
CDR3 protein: CASSPREYNSPLHF
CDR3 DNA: TGCGCCAGCAGCCCCCGGGAATATAATTCACCCCTCCACTTT

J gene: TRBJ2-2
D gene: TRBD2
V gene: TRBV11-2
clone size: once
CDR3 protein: CASSRLAGGPTGELFF
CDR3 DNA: TGTGCCAGCAGCAGACTAGCGGGGGGGCCCACCGGGGAGCTGTTTTTT

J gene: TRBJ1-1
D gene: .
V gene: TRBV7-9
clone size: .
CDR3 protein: CASSQLGTLMNTEAFF
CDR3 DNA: TGTGCCAGCAGCCAACTAGGGACATTGATGAACACTGAAGCTTTCTTT